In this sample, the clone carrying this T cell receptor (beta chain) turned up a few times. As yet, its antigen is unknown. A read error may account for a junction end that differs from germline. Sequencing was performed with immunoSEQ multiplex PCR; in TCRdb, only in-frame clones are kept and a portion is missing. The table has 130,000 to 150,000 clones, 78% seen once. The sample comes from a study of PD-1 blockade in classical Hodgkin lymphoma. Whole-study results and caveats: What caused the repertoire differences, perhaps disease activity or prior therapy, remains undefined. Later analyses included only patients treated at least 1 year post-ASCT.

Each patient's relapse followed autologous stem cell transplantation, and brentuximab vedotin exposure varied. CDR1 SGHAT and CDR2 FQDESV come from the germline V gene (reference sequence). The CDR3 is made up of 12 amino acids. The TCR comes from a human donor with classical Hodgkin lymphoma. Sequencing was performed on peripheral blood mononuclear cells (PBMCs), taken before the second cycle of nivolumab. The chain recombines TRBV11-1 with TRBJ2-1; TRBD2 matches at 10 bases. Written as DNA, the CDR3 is TGTGCCAGCAGCTTACAAGCGGGAGGGCCGATCTTC. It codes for CASSLQAGGPIF.